This T cell receptor (beta chain) was sequenced for a study of graft-versus-host responses after intestinal transplantation. Whole-study results and caveats: In patients with graft-donor T cell macrochimerism, allograft graft-versus-host to host-versus-graft clonal ratios were high. Recipient-marrow GvH clones were detected, some having first appeared in ileum or blood. Peak levels of circulating GvH clones tracked with early post-transplant HvG declines.

The length of the CDR3 is 14 residues. Only in-frame clones appear in the TCRdb table, and some are missing; sequencing was by immunoSEQ multiplex PCR. The sample has about 86,000 clones, around 90% seen once. In the case of this clone: Its antigen is currently unknown.

The material sequenced was unstimulated CD4+ T cells sorted from spleen or lymph node cells, taken before transplant. The TCR originated in a human donor who was the organ donor for an intestinal transplant. The chain carries TRBV21-1 and TRBJ2-5; the table's TRBD2 call for D was not verified on the DNA. TRBV21-1 is a recognized pseudogene. CDR3: CASSKDWGGETQYF. The CDR3 DNA reads TGTGCCAGCAGCAAAGATTGGGGGGGGGAGACCCAGTACTTC.